The entry below describes one TCR beta chain. Trimming took 3 bases from V and 7 from J; bases not matched to a gene: 12. CDR3 length equals 16 residues. Germline CDR1 reads GTSNPN; CDR2 reads SVGIG (reference sequence). These data come from a study of blood T cell repertoires in COVID-19. Study information: The cDNA or gDNA used as material had been derived from T cells, B-cell-depleted T cells, or PBMCs.

Under the authors' procedure: Quantification of nucleated cells was approximated via reference gene primer amplification. Method: immunoSEQ multiplex PCR; TCRdb's copy keeps in-frame clones and lacks some. Clone size and the V and J calls come from that table; the DNA yielded D and trimming. The table includes roughly 250,000 clones, 75% to 90% detected once. Source material: peripheral blood. The rearrangement joins TRBV30 to TRBJ1-2; 12 bases match TRBD1. This TCR was sampled from a woman aged 40 to 49 with acute or convalescent COVID-19. The CDR3 loop is CAWSAFAGQGATGYTF. The CDR3 nucleotides are TGTGCCTGGAGCGCCTTCGCGGGACAGGGGGCAACTGGCTACACCTTC.